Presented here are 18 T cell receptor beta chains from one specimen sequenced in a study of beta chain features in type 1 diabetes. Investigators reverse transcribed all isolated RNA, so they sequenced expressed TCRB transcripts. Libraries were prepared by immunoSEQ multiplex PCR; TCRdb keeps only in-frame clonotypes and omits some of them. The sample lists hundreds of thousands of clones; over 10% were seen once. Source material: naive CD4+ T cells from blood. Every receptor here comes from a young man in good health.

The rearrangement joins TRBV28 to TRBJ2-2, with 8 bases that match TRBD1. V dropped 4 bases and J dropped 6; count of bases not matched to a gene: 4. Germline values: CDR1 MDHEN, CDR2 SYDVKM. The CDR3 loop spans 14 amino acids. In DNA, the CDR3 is TGTGCCAGCAGTTCCCACAGGGGGGCCGGGGAGCTGTTTTTT. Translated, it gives CASSSHRGAGELFF.

CDR3 protein: CASSQGGTGSYEQYF. For the CDR3, the DNA is TGCGCCAGCAGCCAAGGCGGGACAGGCTCCTACGAGCAGTACTTC. This chain uses TRBV4-3 with TRBJ2-7, with TRBD1 matching 8 bases. CDR3 length: 15 residues. V shed 1 base and J 0 bases; nucleotides not matched to a gene: 2. Germline assignment: CDR1 LGHNA and CDR2 YSLEER.

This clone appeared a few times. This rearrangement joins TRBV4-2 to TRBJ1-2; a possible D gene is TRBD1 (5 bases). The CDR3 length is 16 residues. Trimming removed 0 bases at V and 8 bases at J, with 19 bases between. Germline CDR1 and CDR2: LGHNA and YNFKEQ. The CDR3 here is CASSQELLQAGRGYTF. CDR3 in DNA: TGTGCCAGCAGCCAAGAATTGTTGCAGGCAGGGAGGGGCTACACCTTC.

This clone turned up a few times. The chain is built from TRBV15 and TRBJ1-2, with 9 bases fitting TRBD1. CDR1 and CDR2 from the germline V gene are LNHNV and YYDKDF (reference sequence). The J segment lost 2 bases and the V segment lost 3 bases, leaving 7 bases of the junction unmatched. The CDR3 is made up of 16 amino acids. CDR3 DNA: TGTGCCACCAGCAGGGAAAGGGACAGGGCGAACTATGGCTACACCTTC. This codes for CATSRERDRANYGYTF.

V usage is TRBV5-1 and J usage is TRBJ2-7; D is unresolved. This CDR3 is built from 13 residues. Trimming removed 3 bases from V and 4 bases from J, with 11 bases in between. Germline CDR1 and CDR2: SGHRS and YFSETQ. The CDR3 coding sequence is TGCGCCAGCAGCTCCTCAGGCAGTTACGAGCAGTACTTC. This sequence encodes CASSSSGSYEQYF.

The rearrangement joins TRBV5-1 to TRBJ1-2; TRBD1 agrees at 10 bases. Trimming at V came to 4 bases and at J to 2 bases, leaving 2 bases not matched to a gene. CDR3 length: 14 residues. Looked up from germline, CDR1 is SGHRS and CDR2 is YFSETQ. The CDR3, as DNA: TGCGCCAGCAGCCGGGACAGGGGCAACTATGGCTACACCTTC. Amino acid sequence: CASSRDRGNYGYTF.

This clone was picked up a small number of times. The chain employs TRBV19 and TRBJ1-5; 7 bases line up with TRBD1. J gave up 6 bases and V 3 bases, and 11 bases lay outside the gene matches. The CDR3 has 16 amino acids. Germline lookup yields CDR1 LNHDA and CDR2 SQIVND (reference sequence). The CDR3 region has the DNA TGTGCCAGTAGTATCCCTCGACAGGGAAGAGGTCAGCCCCAGCATTTT. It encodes CASSIPRQGRGQPQHF.

The CDR3 region has the DNA TGTGCCTGGAGTGCTAAGACAGGGTATATGGGTTCACCCCTCCACTTT. As protein: CAWSAKTGYMGSPLHF. The chain carries TRBV30 and TRBJ1-6, with 7 bases identical to TRBD1. The CDR3 runs to 16 residues. V dropped 1 base and J dropped 9; count of bases not matched to a gene: 12. CDR1 is GTSNPN and CDR2 is SVGIG in the germline V gene (reference sequence). The whole variable domain, remainder taken from reference TRBV30 and TRBJ1-6, is SQTIHQWPATLVQPVGSPLSLECTVEGTSNPNLYWYRQAAGRGLQLLFYSVGIGQISSEVPQNLSASRPQDRQFILSSKKLLLSDSGFYLCAWSAKTGYMGSPLHFGNGTRLTVT.

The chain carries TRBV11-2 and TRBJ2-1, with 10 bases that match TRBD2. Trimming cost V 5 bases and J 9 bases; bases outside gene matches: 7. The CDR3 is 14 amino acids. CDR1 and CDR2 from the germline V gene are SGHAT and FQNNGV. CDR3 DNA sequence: TGTGCCAGCAGCCCAGCGGGAGGGCGGGGTGAGCAGTTCTTC. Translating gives CASSPAGGRGEQFF.

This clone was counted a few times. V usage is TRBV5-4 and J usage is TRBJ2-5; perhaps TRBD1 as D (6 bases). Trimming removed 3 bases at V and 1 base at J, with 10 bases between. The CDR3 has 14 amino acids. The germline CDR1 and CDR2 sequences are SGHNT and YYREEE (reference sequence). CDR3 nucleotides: TGTGCCAGCAGCTCGGACAGCCTCCAAGAGACCCAGTACTTC. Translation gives CASSSDSLQETQYF.

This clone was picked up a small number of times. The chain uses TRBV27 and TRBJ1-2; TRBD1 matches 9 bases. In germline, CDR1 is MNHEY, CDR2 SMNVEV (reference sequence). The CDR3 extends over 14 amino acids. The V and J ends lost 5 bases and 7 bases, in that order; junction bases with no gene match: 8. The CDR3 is CASSLEGTGIGYTF. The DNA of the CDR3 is TGTGCCAGCAGTCTGGAGGGGACAGGGATTGGCTACACCTTC.

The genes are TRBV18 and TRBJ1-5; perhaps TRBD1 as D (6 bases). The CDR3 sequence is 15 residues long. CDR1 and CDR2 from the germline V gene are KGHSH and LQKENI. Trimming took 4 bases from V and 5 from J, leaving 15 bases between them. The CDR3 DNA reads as TGTGCCAGCTCACTATCCATGCAGGGGCATCAGCCCCAGCATTTT. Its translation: CASSLSMQGHQPQHF.

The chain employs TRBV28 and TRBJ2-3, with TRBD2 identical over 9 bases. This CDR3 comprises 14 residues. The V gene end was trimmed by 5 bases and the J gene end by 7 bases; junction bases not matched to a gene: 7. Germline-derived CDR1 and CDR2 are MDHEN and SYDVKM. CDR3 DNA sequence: TGTGCCAGCAGTATCCCTAGCGGGGCGAATACGCAGTATTTT. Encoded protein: CASSIPSGANTQYF.

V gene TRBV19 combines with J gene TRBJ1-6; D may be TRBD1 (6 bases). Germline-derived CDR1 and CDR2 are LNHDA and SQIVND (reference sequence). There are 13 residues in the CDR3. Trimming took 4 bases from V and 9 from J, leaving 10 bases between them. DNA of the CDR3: TGTGCCAGTAGTACAGGGGTGCGTTCACCCCTCCACTTT. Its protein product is CASSTGVRSPLHF.

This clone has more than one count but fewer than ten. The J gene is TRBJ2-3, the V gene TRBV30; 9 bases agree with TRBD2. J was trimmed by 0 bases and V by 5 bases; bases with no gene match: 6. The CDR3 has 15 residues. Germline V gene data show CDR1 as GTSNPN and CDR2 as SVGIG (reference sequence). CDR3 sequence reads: CAWGELAGSTDTQYF. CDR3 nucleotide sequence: TGTGCCTGGGGGGAGCTAGCGGGAAGCACAGATACGCAGTATTTT.

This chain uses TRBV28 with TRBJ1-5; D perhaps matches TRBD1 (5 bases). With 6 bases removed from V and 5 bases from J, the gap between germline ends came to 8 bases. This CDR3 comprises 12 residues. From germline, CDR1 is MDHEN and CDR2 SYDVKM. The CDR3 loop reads CASSLQDQPQHF. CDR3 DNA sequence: TGTGCCAGCAGCCTACAGGATCAGCCCCAGCATTTT.

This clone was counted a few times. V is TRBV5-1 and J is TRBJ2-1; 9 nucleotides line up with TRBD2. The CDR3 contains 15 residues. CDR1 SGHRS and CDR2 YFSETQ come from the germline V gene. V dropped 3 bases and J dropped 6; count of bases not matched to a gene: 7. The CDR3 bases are TGCGCCAGCAGCTATCCGGGACTAGCATTCAATGAGCAGTTCTTC. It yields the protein CASSYPGLAFNEQFF.

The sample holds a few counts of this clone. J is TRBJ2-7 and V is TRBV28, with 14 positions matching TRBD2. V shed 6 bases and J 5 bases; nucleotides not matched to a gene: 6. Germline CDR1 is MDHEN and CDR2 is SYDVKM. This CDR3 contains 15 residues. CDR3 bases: TGTGCCAGCAGCCGAGGACTAGCGGGGGGCCACGAGCAGTACTTC. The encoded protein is CASSRGLAGGHEQYF.